Each of the 27 T cell receptor beta chains below was sequenced from the same sample in a study of OX40 agonist ivuxolimab in advanced cancers. Libraries came from the immunoSEQ multiplex PCR assay. The table was pulled from immuneACCESS by TCRdb, which kept in-frame rearrangements only. Such tables lose some clones; where checked, under half of the loss comes from unresolved V genes, and the rest has no known cause. For this sample the table gives approximately 12,000 clones, of which roughly 80% were detected only once. The top ten hold more than 9% of the sample. Sequenced material: CD4+ or CD8+ T cells sorted from blood, taken in a trial of the OX40 agonist ivuxolimab. The origin of the receptors is an adult with an advanced solid tumor such as melanoma, head and neck, liver or kidney cancer.

The table lists this clone with a count of one. J is TRBJ2-3 and V is TRBV5-4, with D maybe TRBD2 (5 bases). The CDR3 contains 14 residues. The germline gives CDR1 SGHNT, CDR2 YYREEE (reference sequence). The V and J ends lost 6 bases and 0 bases respectively, with 11 bases between them. The CDR3 protein is CASTLAHSTDTQYF. CDR3 nucleotide sequence: TGTGCCAGCACCCTAGCACATAGCACAGATACGCAGTATTTT.

The chain recombines TRBV28 with TRBJ2-1, with a possible D match to TRBD2 (5 bases). The CDR3 length is 17 residues. V lost 3 bases and J 0 bases, leaving 15 bases between the germline ends. Germline CDR1 and CDR2: MDHEN and SYDVKM. In DNA, the CDR3 is TGTGCCAGCAGTTTCTCCACTGACGGAGGCTCCTACAATGAGCAGTTCTTC. This encodes CASSFSTDGGSYNEQFF.

This sequence joins TRBV28 and TRBJ2-7; 8 positions agree with TRBD2. The V and J ends lost 5 bases and 9 bases, in that order; junction bases with no gene match: 6. Germline V gives CDR1 MDHEN, CDR2 SYDVKM. This CDR3 has 12 residues. The CDR3 loop is CASSPPRGGQYF. For the CDR3, the DNA is TGTGCCAGCAGTCCTCCCCGGGGGGGGCAGTACTTC.

In DNA form, the CDR3 reads TGTGCCAGCAGCGTAACCCCGAGGGAGGAAGGGACAGATACGCAGTATTTT. Protein sequence: CASSVTPREEGTDTQYF. This sequence joins TRBV9 and TRBJ2-3; D is possibly TRBD2 (6 bases). The CDR3 is made up of 17 amino acids. CDR1 SGDLS and CDR2 YYNGEE come from the germline V gene. Trimming pared 1 base from V and 3 bases from J, leaving 18 bases between.

The V gene is TRBV5-1, the J gene TRBJ1-4; 7 bases agree with TRBD1. With V trimmed by 3 bases and J by 5 bases, 10 bases remained unmatched. CDR1 is SGHRS, CDR2 YFSETQ, per germline. The CDR3 has 16 amino acids. In DNA form, the CDR3 reads TGCGCCAGCAGCTCCCCCGCGACAGGGTCCAATGAAAAACTGTTTTTT. It encodes CASSSPATGSNEKLFF.

V gene TRBV7-2 combines with J gene TRBJ1-2; 8 nucleotides agree with TRBD1. The CDR3 length is 13 residues. Germline V gene lookup returns CDR1 SGHTA and CDR2 FQGNSA. Germline trimming cut 5 bases from V and 3 bases from J; bases unmatched to any gene: 2. The CDR3: CASSPGGHYGYTF. CDR3 DNA sequence: TGTGCCAGCAGCCCAGGGGGCCACTATGGCTACACCTTC.

The V call is TRBV19, the J call TRBJ1-4; D is uncertain. The germline V gene has CDR1 LNHDA and CDR2 SQIVND (reference sequence). This CDR3 spans 16 amino acids. V lost 3 bases and J 8 bases, leaving 19 bases between the germline ends. DNA of the CDR3: TGTGCCAGTAGTATGAGGCCCGGATTGCCCAAGGAAAAACTGTTTTTT. Translation: CASSMRPGLPKEKLFF.

The chain links TRBV11-3 to TRBJ2-1; 13 nucleotides line up with TRBD2. In germline, CDR1 is SGHNT, CDR2 YENEEA. The ends lost 5 bases at V and 1 base at J; junction bases unmatched: 5. The CDR3 runs to 17 residues. CDR3 nucleotides: TGTGCCAGCAGCCCCCGGACTAGCGGGAGTTCCTACAATGAGCAGTTCTTC. Translated, it gives CASSPRTSGSSYNEQFF.

The CDR3 sequence: CASSHRPGADTQYF. CDR3 in DNA: TGCGCCAGCAGCCACCGGCCGGGGGCAGATACGCAGTATTTT. This chain links TRBV4-1 with TRBJ2-3, with D possibly TRBD2 on 6 matching bases. CDR1 is MGHRA, CDR2 YSYEKL, per germline. V dropped 3 bases and J dropped 4 bases, with 11 bases sitting between them. The CDR3 is 14 residues long.

The V gene is TRBV11-2, the J gene TRBJ2-1, with D perhaps matching TRBD2 (5 bases). Trimming removed 4 bases at V and 6 bases at J, with 13 bases between. The length of the CDR3 is 14 residues. Germline-derived CDR1 and CDR2 are SGHAT and FQNNGV. CDR3 in amino acids: CASSSSRNRNEQFF. CDR3 bases: TGTGCCAGCAGCTCTAGCAGGAACCGCAATGAGCAGTTCTTC.

The CDR3 DNA reads TGTGCCAGCAGTTATGCGGGTATTACTGAAGCTTTCTTT. It specifies CASSYAGITEAFF. This chain links TRBV6-5 with TRBJ1-1, with D unclear. This CDR3 region has 13 residues. Trimming removed 3 bases from V and 5 bases from J, with 10 bases in between. From germline, CDR1 is MNHEY and CDR2 SVGAGI.

This chain links TRBV28 with TRBJ1-5; maybe TRBD1 (5 bases). The ends were cut back, 0 bases at V and 5 bases at J, with 5 bases in the middle. The CDR3 consists of 13 residues. Germline values: CDR1 MDHEN, CDR2 SYDVKM. The CDR3 DNA is TGTGCCAGCAGTTTATGGGGGGATCAGCCCCAGCATTTT. Translating it yields CASSLWGDQPQHF.

This chain connects TRBV28 to TRBJ2-7; D not resolved. Germline V gene lookup returns CDR1 MDHEN and CDR2 SYDVKM. The CDR3 loop spans 12 amino acids. The ends were cut back, 2 bases at V and 5 bases at J, with 7 bases in the middle. CDR3 residues: CASSLGGDEQYF. The CDR3 DNA reads as TGTGCCAGCAGTTTAGGTGGGGACGAGCAGTACTTC.

The chain combines TRBV19 with TRBJ2-7, with 8 bases identical to TRBD1. Looked up from germline, CDR1 is LNHDA and CDR2 is SQIVND (reference sequence). V lost 5 bases to trimming and J lost 0 bases; unmatched junction nucleotides: 6. The CDR3 contains 15 residues. CDR3 DNA sequence: TGTGCCAGTAGTTCTCGACAGGGGATCTCCTACGAGCAGTACTTC. Its protein product is CASSSRQGISYEQYF.

The chain is built from TRBV7-8 and TRBJ2-2, with D possibly matching TRBD2 (6 bases). V lost 4 bases and J lost 4, with 16 bases in between. CDR1 is SGHVS, CDR2 FQNEAQ, per germline. CDR3 length: 16 amino acids. The CDR3 region has the DNA TGTGCCAGCAGCTCGACCCCTGGCGGGGCCACCGGGGAGCTGTTTTTT. It encodes CASSSTPGGATGELFF.

This chain links TRBV27 with TRBJ1-5, with a tentative D call TRBD1 (6 bases). The germline V gene has CDR1 MNHEY and CDR2 SMNVEV (reference sequence). Trimming shortened V by 1 base and J by 5 bases, and 9 bases separated the two germline ends. The CDR3 loop spans 14 amino acids. The CDR3, as DNA: TGTGCCAGCAGTTTATGGGCAGGGGATCAGCCCCAGCATTTT. This sequence encodes CASSLWAGDQPQHF.

V gene TRBV11-3 combines with J gene TRBJ2-6; D possibly matches TRBD1 or TRBD2 (5 bases each). Germline V gene lookup returns CDR1 SGHNT and CDR2 YENEEA. Trimming took off 5 bases at V and 0 bases at J, with 11 bases between the two ends. The CDR3 totals 16 residues. The CDR3 spells CASSLGDPSGANVLTF. DNA of the CDR3: TGTGCCAGCAGCCTAGGGGACCCCTCTGGGGCCAACGTCCTGACTTTC.

This clone was counted between two and nine times. The chain links TRBV27 to TRBJ2-3; D is tentatively TRBD1 or TRBD2 (5 bases each). Germline assignment: CDR1 MNHEY and CDR2 SMNVEV (reference sequence). Trimming took off 4 bases at V and 5 bases at J, with 22 bases between the two ends. The CDR3 consists of 17 residues. The CDR3 spells CASSSLGVSGTGDTQYF. The CDR3 nucleotides read TGTGCCAGCAGTTCCCTGGGTGTTTCAGGGACGGGAGATACGCAGTATTTT.

This clone was seen only once. The V gene is TRBV9, the J gene TRBJ2-3; a weak D match, TRBD2 (6 bases). Between the trimmed V and J ends, which lost 4 bases and 9 bases, there was a span of 12 bases. The V gene's germline CDR1 is SGDLS and CDR2 YYNGEE. The CDR3 has 12 amino acids. The CDR3 DNA follows: TGTGCCAGCAGCCGGGAGTGGAAGACGCAGTATTTT. This sequence encodes CASSREWKTQYF. The entire variable domain, with the rest obtained from reference TRBV9 and TRBJ2-3, is as follows: DSGVTQTPKHLITATGQRVTLRCSPRSGDLSVYWYQQSLDQGLQFLIQYYNGEERAKGNILERFSAQQFPDLHSELNLSSLELGDSALYFCASSREWKTQYFGPGTRLTVL.

J is TRBJ1-6 and V is TRBV4-1; D gene ambiguous. V shed 0 bases and J shed 5 bases, with 5 bases lying between them. This CDR3 has 14 residues. Germline CDR1 is MGHRA and CDR2 is YSYEKL. The CDR3 nucleotides read TGCGCCAGCAGCCAAGATCGAGATAATTCACCCCTCCACTTT. Translating gives CASSQDRDNSPLHF.

V gene TRBV9 combines with J gene TRBJ2-2, with TRBD1 identical over 7 bases. V shed 4 bases and J 6 bases; nucleotides not matched to a gene: 0. The CDR3 consists of 12 residues. Germline V gives CDR1 SGDLS, CDR2 YYNGEE. This chain's CDR3 is CASSQGAGELFF. CDR3 nucleotides: TGTGCCAGCAGCCAGGGGGCCGGGGAGCTGTTTTTT.

The chain employs TRBV5-1 and TRBJ2-7; either TRBD1 or TRBD2 may fit D (5 bases each). Between the trimmed V and J ends, which lost 2 bases and 4 bases, there was a span of 10 bases. Germline CDR1 reads SGHRS; CDR2 reads YFSETQ. The CDR3 is made up of 13 amino acids. The CDR3 DNA sequence: TGCGCCAGCAGCTTCCCAGGGACGTACGAGCAGTACTTC. This encodes CASSFPGTYEQYF.

This clone was detected only once. V usage is TRBV7-2 and J usage is TRBJ2-7; tentatively, D is TRBD1 or TRBD2 (5 bases each). In germline, CDR1 is SGHTA, CDR2 FQGNSA. The CDR3 is 16 residues long. The V end was cut by 5 bases, the J end by 3 bases, with 20 bases between. DNA for the CDR3: TGTGCCAGCAGCCCCGAGAGGCCGGGGCGCGACTACGAGCAGTACTTC. Translation gives CASSPERPGRDYEQYF.

V is TRBV5-6 and J is TRBJ2-3; 7 positions agree with TRBD1. The junction had 9 bases not matched to a gene; V was cut back by 4 bases and J by 4 bases. Germline V lookup: CDR1 SGHDT, CDR2 YYEEEE. The CDR3 loop spans 15 amino acids. The CDR3 DNA follows: TGTGCCAGCAGCGACGGCGGCAGGGGGTCAGATACGCAGTATTTT. Its protein is CASSDGGRGSDTQYF.

This chain uses TRBV7-6 with TRBJ1-3, with D unresolved. This CDR3 has 13 amino acids. Germline CDR1 is SGHVS and CDR2 is FNYEAQ. Trimming cost V 6 bases and J 3 bases, with 9 bases left between them. The CDR3, as DNA: TGTGCCAGCAGGGAAGACCATGGAAACACCATATATTTT. Amino acid sequence: CASREDHGNTIYF. The variable domain in full, completed from reference TRBV7-6 and TRBJ1-3, reads GAGVSQSPRYKVTKRGQDVALRCDPISGHVSLYWYRQALGQGPEFLTYFNYEAQQDKSGLPNDRFSAERPEGSISTLTIQRTEQRDSAMYRCASREDHGNTIYFGEGSWLTVV.

This sequence joins TRBV6-5 and TRBJ2-5; a weak D match, TRBD2 (6 bases). The J call is uncertain, as TRBJ2-7 better fits the DNA end. Looked up from germline, CDR1 is MNHEY and CDR2 is SVGAGI. The CDR3 consists of 14 residues. The CDR3 loop reads CASSSGGSRYEQYF. CDR3 nucleotides: TGTGCCAGCAGTTCTGGGGGGAGTAGGTACGAGCAGTACTTC.

This rearrangement joins TRBV28 to TRBJ2-7, with D hard to call. CDR3 size: 14 residues. Germline loops: CDR1 MDHEN, CDR2 SYDVKM. Deletions cut 4 bases from V and 5 bases from J, with 15 bases between. CDR3 sequence: CASSSIDPTHEQYF. As DNA, the CDR3 is TGTGCCAGCAGTTCCATTGACCCGACCCACGAGCAGTACTTC.